These 29 T cell receptor beta chains share one sample of origin, sequenced in a study of identical twins. TCRdb itself ran the 5' RACE reads through MiXCR, one entry per CDR3 protein. The data contain 350,000 to 450,000 distinct CDR3 sequences, 18% of them seen just once; the ten biggest clones take up approximately 12%. Material for sequencing was naive T cells sorted from blood. The receptors were gathered from a man aged 45-65 years in good health.

V is TRBV12-3 or TRBV12-4 and J is TRBJ2-5; possible D gene TRBD2, 6 bases. The ends were cut back, 5 bases at V and 0 bases at J, with 19 bases in the middle. The CDR3 length is 17 residues. The CDR3 DNA reads TGTGCCAGCAGTCTAAGCGTAGCGGTTCAGTACCAAGAGACCCAGTACTTC. It is translated as CASSLSVAVQYQETQYF.

V gene TRBV6-1 combines with J gene TRBJ1-2; D is uncertain. Trimming took 7 bases from V and 1 from J, leaving 10 bases between them. Germline V CDR1 and CDR2: MNHNS, SASEGT. The CDR3 length is 13 residues. CDR3: CASTRAVNYGYTF. Here the CDR3 DNA reads TGTGCCAGCACCCGTGCAGTTAACTATGGCTACACCTTC.

This clonotype was detected ten times or more. The CDR3 DNA sequence: TGTGCCAGCAGCTTGTTCAGGGCCAGCGGGTCCTACAATGAGCAGTTCTTC. Protein sequence: CASSLFRASGSYNEQFF. V is TRBV5-6 and J is TRBJ2-1, with a tentative D call TRBD2 (6 bases). This CDR3 has 17 residues. V lost 1 base to trimming and J lost 1 base, with 15 bases between them. From germline, CDR1 is SGHDT and CDR2 YYEEEE.

The chain links TRBV10-1 to TRBJ2-2, with 7 bases aligning to TRBD1. V lost 8 bases, J lost 5 bases, and 5 bases stayed unmatched. Germline V CDR1 and CDR2: WNHNN, SYGVQD (reference sequence). The CDR3 length is 13 residues. This CDR3 reads CASGRQGTGELFF. The CDR3 DNA reads TGCGCCAGCGGACGACAGGGTACCGGGGAGCTGTTTTTT.

This clonotype showed up just a few times. The chain joins TRBV20-1 to TRBJ2-1; D remains ambiguous. This CDR3 region has 14 residues. Germline values: CDR1 DFQATT, CDR2 SNEGSKA (reference sequence). V lost 3 bases and J lost 0, with 9 bases in between. The CDR3 DNA reads TGCAGTGCTAGTACTGTCAGCTCCTACAATGAGCAGTTCTTC. Amino acids: CSASTVSSYNEQFF.

The rearrangement links TRBV6-2 or TRBV6-3 to TRBJ1-5, with a tentative D call TRBD1 (6 bases). CDR3 length equals 14 residues. Looked up from germline, CDR1 is MNHEY and CDR2 is SVGEGT. The germline V and J ends were trimmed by 8 bases and 0 bases, with 11 bases remaining between them. The DNA for the CDR3 is TGTGCCAGCGTCCGGGACAATAGCAATCAGCCCCAGCATTTT. Translation: CASVRDNSNQPQHF.

This clonotype was counted at least ten times. The chain combines TRBV11-3 with TRBJ2-1, with 8 bases lining up with TRBD2. V shed 1 base, J shed 4 bases, and the junction held 3 bases outside the gene matches. The CDR3 runs 15 residues. Germline CDR1 reads SGHNT; CDR2 reads YENEEA. This chain's CDR3 is CASSLVLAEYNEQFF. As DNA, the CDR3 is TGTGCCAGCAGCTTAGTACTAGCGGAATACAATGAGCAGTTCTTC.

This clonotype was detected only a few times. J is TRBJ2-3 and V is TRBV20-1; TRBD2 agrees at 8 bases. From germline, CDR1 is DFQATT and CDR2 SNEGSKA (reference sequence). This CDR3 comprises 14 residues. The V and J ends lost 6 bases and 6 bases, in that order; junction bases with no gene match: 11. The CDR3 loop reads CSAQSGGGLDTQYF. CDR3 coding DNA: TGCAGTGCCCAGAGTGGCGGGGGGTTGGATACGCAGTATTTT.

This chain uses TRBV20-1 with TRBJ2-7, with 7 bases fitting TRBD2. CDR1 is DFQATT and CDR2 is SNEGSKA in the germline V gene (reference sequence). J was trimmed by 0 bases and V by 5 bases; bases with no gene match: 4. The CDR3 is 13 residues long. This CDR3 reads CSAPGTTSYEQYF. The CDR3 coding sequence is TGCAGTGCTCCCGGGACTACCTCCTACGAGCAGTACTTC.

The chain recombines TRBV20-1 with TRBJ1-5; D perhaps matches TRBD1 (5 bases). Trimming cost V 3 bases and J 0 bases, with 9 bases left between them. Germline CDR1 reads DFQATT; CDR2 reads SNEGSKA (reference sequence). This CDR3 has 14 residues. The CDR3: CSARWGDSNQPQHF. In DNA form, the CDR3 reads TGCAGTGCTAGGTGGGGGGATAGCAATCAGCCCCAGCATTTT.

This chain joins TRBV20-1 and TRBJ2-3; 8 bases fit TRBD2. CDR3 size: 15 residues. V dropped 3 bases and J dropped 0; count of bases not matched to a gene: 5. From germline, CDR1 is DFQATT and CDR2 SNEGSKA (reference sequence). CDR3 region: CSARYTSGSTDTQYF. As DNA, the CDR3 is TGCAGTGCTAGGTATACTAGCGGAAGCACAGATACGCAGTATTTT.

Ten or more counts support this clonotype. The chain has TRBV4-1 and TRBJ1-2; D gene ambiguous. Germline CDR1 MGHRA, CDR2 YSYEKL. This CDR3 region has 15 residues. The V end was cut by 1 base, the J end by 2 bases, with 11 bases between. CDR3 DNA: TGCGCCAGCAGCCAAGCCAAAACGGCCAACTATGGCTACACCTTC. It translates to CASSQAKTANYGYTF.

The genes are TRBV29-1 and TRBJ2-1; 12 positions match TRBD2. In germline, CDR1 is SQVTM, CDR2 ANQGSEA. V was clipped by 4 bases and J by 9 bases; unmatched bases: 7. The CDR3 contains 14 residues. CDR3 sequence: CSVGASGRAFEQFF. The DNA of the CDR3 is TGCAGCGTTGGGGCTAGCGGGAGGGCCTTTGAGCAGTTCTTC.

This clonotype has only a few counts. The CDR3: CASSVRADSYEQYF. CDR3 DNA sequence: TGTGCCAGCAGCGTAAGAGCGGACTCCTACGAGCAGTACTTC. V and J are TRBV9 and TRBJ2-7; possibly TRBD2 for D (5 bases). CDR1 SGDLS and CDR2 YYNGEE come from the germline V gene. This CDR3 comprises 14 residues. The germline V and J ends were trimmed by 1 base and 0 bases, with 8 bases remaining between them.

The chain joins TRBV18 to TRBJ2-5; D gene uncertain. Germline V gene data show CDR1 as KGHSH and CDR2 as LQKENI. The V and J ends lost 4 bases and 0 bases respectively, with 3 bases between them. This CDR3 region has 12 residues. The CDR3 DNA follows: TGTGCCAGCTCACAGTACCAAGAGACCCAGTACTTC. Its protein product is CASSQYQETQYF.

This clonotype was detected ten times or more. The genes are TRBV28 and TRBJ1-1, with unresolved D. This CDR3 is 11 amino acids long. V was trimmed by 7 bases and J by 2 bases, leaving 5 bases between them. Germline V gene sequence: CDR1 MDHEN, CDR2 SYDVKM. The CDR3 coding sequence is TGTGCCAGCACCATTAACACTGAAGCTTTCTTT. It encodes CASTINTEAFF.

This clonotype was detected a few times. The chain is built from TRBV9 and TRBJ2-2; 14 bases line up with TRBD2. The germline CDR1 and CDR2 sequences are SGDLS and YYNGEE. The CDR3 is 17 residues long. After removal of 3 bases from V and 4 bases from J, the junction contained 5 bases not matched to a gene. CDR3 coding DNA: TGTGCCAGCAGCGGCGGACTAGCGGGAGGAGGCACCGGGGAGCTGTTTTTT. This translates into CASSGGLAGGGTGELFF.

V is TRBV7-9 and J is TRBJ2-7, with D maybe TRBD2 (5 bases). The V gene's germline CDR1 is SEHNR and CDR2 FQNEAQ (reference sequence). The CDR3 totals 15 residues. Trimming cost V 5 bases and J 3 bases, with 17 bases left between them. The CDR3 DNA is TGTGCCAGCAGCCAGACGGCGAGCGGTCACTACGAGCAGTACTTC. Translation: CASSQTASGHYEQYF.

This clonotype was found many times. J is TRBJ2-7 and V is TRBV7-2, with D maybe TRBD1 (6 bases). The V and J ends lost 5 bases and 2 bases respectively, with 13 bases between them. The V gene's germline CDR1 is SGHTA and CDR2 FQGNSA. This CDR3 spans 14 amino acids. The CDR3 nucleotides are TGTGCCAGCAGCATGGACGGGACAACCTACGAGCAGTACTTC. Protein sequence: CASSMDGTTYEQYF.

This clonotype was picked up a small number of times. This chain connects TRBV9 to TRBJ2-7; the D gene is possibly TRBD2 (5 bases). Trimming left V 3 bases short and J 5 bases short, with 12 bases between. CDR1 and CDR2 from the germline V gene are SGDLS and YYNGEE. The CDR3 has 13 amino acids. CDR3 protein: CASSGFPGNEQYF. DNA for the CDR3: TGTGCCAGCAGCGGCTTCCCGGGAAACGAGCAGTACTTC.

V usage is TRBV5-1 and J usage is TRBJ2-5, with 9 bases matching TRBD1. After removal of 3 bases from V and 4 bases from J, the junction contained 4 bases not matched to a gene. The CDR3 covers 14 residues. The V gene's germline CDR1 is SGHRS and CDR2 YFSETQ. The CDR3 here is CASSWTGARETQYF. CDR3 coding DNA: TGCGCCAGCAGCTGGACAGGGGCTAGAGAGACCCAGTACTTC.

The gene calls are TRBV6-2 or TRBV6-3 and TRBJ2-5; 12 bases match TRBD2. Per the germline V gene, CDR1 is MNHEY and CDR2 is SVGEGT. The CDR3 is 17 amino acids. Unmatched junction bases numbered 10, after V lost 5 bases and J lost 3 bases. The CDR3 is CASSRATSGSPKETQYF. The DNA of the CDR3 is TGTGCCAGCAGTAGAGCGACTAGCGGGAGTCCTAAAGAGACCCAGTACTTC.

The gene calls are TRBV7-8 and TRBJ1-5; 8 nucleotides match TRBD1. After removal of 3 bases from V and 5 bases from J, the junction contained 3 bases not matched to a gene. Germline V lookup: CDR1 SGHVS, CDR2 FQNEAQ. CDR3 size: 14 residues. In DNA form, the CDR3 reads TGTGCCAGCAGCTTCCGGACAGGGCATCAGCCCCAGCATTTT. Translating it yields CASSFRTGHQPQHF.

This clonotype was counted between two and nine times. The chain links TRBV20-1 to TRBJ2-3; no reliable D call. CDR3 length: 16 amino acids. Germline V lookup: CDR1 DFQATT, CDR2 SNEGSKA (reference sequence). V shed 0 bases and J shed 3 bases, with 16 bases lying between them. CDR3 sequence reads: CSARELVHALTDTQYF. The DNA of the CDR3 is TGCAGTGCTAGAGAACTCGTGCACGCCTTAACAGATACGCAGTATTTT.

This clonotype was recorded at least ten times. The rearrangement links TRBV6-5 to TRBJ2-7; no firm D call. Germline V gives CDR1 MNHEY, CDR2 SVGAGI. CDR3 length: 14 residues. V was shortened by 1 base and J by 0 bases, with 7 bases between the two germline ends. DNA for the CDR3: TGTGCCAGCAGTTACTTCGCGGACTCCTACGAGCAGTACTTC. Residues: CASSYFADSYEQYF.

This clonotype was picked up a small number of times. The rearrangement uses TRBV7-9 and TRBJ2-1; TRBD2 is a possible D gene (6 bases). Germline CDR1 and CDR2: SEHNR and FQNEAQ (reference sequence). The CDR3 extends over 17 amino acids. V was trimmed by 3 bases and J by 5 bases, leaving 20 bases between them. CDR3 residues: CASSLALGLWKNNEQFF. The CDR3 DNA reads TGTGCCAGCAGCTTGGCCCTGGGACTGTGGAAAAACAATGAGCAGTTCTTC. The full variable domain, in which reference TRBV7-9 and TRBJ2-1 provide the parts outside the CDR3, is DTGVSQNPRHKITKRGQNVTFRCDPISEHNRLYWYRQTLGQGPEFLTYFQNEAQLEKSRLLSDRFSAERPKGSFSTLEIQRTEQGDSAMYLCASSLALGLWKNNEQFFGPGTRLTVL.

The chain recombines TRBV5-5 with TRBJ2-7; TRBD1 might be the D (7 bases). CDR1 SGHKS and CDR2 YYEKEE come from the germline V gene (reference sequence). V was clipped by 3 bases and J by 2 bases, with 12 bases between them. The length of the CDR3 is 14 residues. CDR3 nucleotide sequence: TGTGCCAGCAGCTCGGGGGACAGAGCCTACGAGCAGTACTTC. Amino acids: CASSSGDRAYEQYF.

This chain links TRBV6-5 with TRBJ2-5; perhaps TRBD2 as D (5 bases). This CDR3 has 14 amino acids. Germline values: CDR1 MNHEY, CDR2 SVGAGI. With 0 bases removed from V and 2 bases from J, the gap between germline ends came to 7 bases. CDR3 DNA sequence: TGTGCCAGCAGTTACTCGGAGGTTCAAGAGACCCAGTACTTC. Translation: CASSYSEVQETQYF.

The chain links TRBV7-9 to TRBJ2-7; TRBD1 matches at 9 bases. The CDR3 has 15 residues. V lost 6 bases, J lost 1 base, and 7 bases stayed unmatched. Germline V gene lookup returns CDR1 SEHNR and CDR2 FQNEAQ (reference sequence). This CDR3 is CASRGQGERSYEQYF. The CDR3 nucleotides are TGTGCCAGCAGGGGACAGGGAGAAAGGTCCTACGAGCAGTACTTC.